What follows describes a single TCR beta chain. Antigen: not known. These data originate in a study of cytomegalovirus exposure and HLA in healthy donors. This CDR3 region has 14 residues. Germline V CDR1 and CDR2: ENHRY, SYGVKD. V shed 3 bases and J shed 4 bases, with 9 bases lying between them. 13 Jbeta primers and 60 Vbeta primers were used for the PCR. Assay: immunoSEQ multiplex PCR; the TCRdb copy retains only in-frame clones and omits some. The sample carries fewer than 85,000 clones, 84% recorded once. Study-level findings and limits: TCR beta chain V- and J-gene trimming was linked, in a later analysis, to a missense variant in DCLRE1C. Several top significant clusters appeared, in a later analysis, to be linked to common viral pathogens.

Material: PBMCs. The clonotype was recovered from a man aged 65 to 79 in good health and CMV-seropositive. This chain links TRBV10-3 with TRBJ2-2; D call uncertain. CDR3 amino acids: CAISDVPGTGELFF. In DNA form, the CDR3 reads TGTGCCATCAGTGACGTACCGGGCACCGGGGAGCTGTTTTTT.